Below, 6 T cell receptor beta chains from the same sample are listed, as sequenced in a study of T cells in Graves' hyperthyroidism and ophthalmopathy. The TCR beta CDR3 regions underwent amplification using RNA transcripts as the source. First-round RT-PCR with HTBI primers amplified the TCR CDR3 region. TCRdb fed the multiplex PCR reads into MiXCR, producing one record per CDR3 protein. The sample lists 380,000 or so distinct CDR3 sequences, about 19% occurring once. The material sequenced was blood. These receptor sequences come from a woman younger than 35 with Graves' hyperthyroidism.

This clonotype was seen repeatedly, ten times or more. V and J are TRBV12-3 or TRBV12-4 and TRBJ2-5; D uncertain. There are 14 residues in the CDR3. V was trimmed by 4 bases and J by 4 bases, leaving 13 bases between them. CDR3 sequence (DNA): TGTGCCAGCAGTTCCGAGGATCACGCAGAGACCCAGTACTTC. It translates to CASSSEDHAETQYF.

For this clonotype: An end of the junction does not agree with germline; a read error may underlie this. The chain has TRBV6-1 and TRBJ2-3, with 13 bases identical to TRBD2. There are 18 residues in the CDR3. CDR1 and CDR2 (germline): MNHNS, SASEGT. The CDR3 loop reads CASSEGTSGGLSTDAQYF. The DNA for the CDR3 is TGTGCCAGCAGTGAAGGGACTAGCGGGGGCCTTAGCACAGATGCGCAGTATTTT.

V is TRBV4-1 and J is TRBJ1-1, with 9 bases identical to TRBD1. The CDR3 has 16 residues. Germline lookup yields CDR1 MGHRA and CDR2 YSYEKL. V trimming: 3 bases; J trimming: 7 bases; junction bases outside the gene matches: 12. CDR3 amino acids: CASSQLFTGGADEAFF. The DNA for the CDR3 is TGCGCCAGCAGCCAGTTATTCACAGGGGGCGCCGATGAAGCTTTCTTT.

V usage is TRBV3-1 and J usage is TRBJ2-7; D is undetermined. Germline values: CDR1 LGHDT, CDR2 YNNKEL (reference sequence). V was pared by 1 base and J by 6 bases, with 7 bases between. CDR3 length equals 12 residues. In DNA form, the CDR3 reads TGTGCCAGCAGCCAAGTAAGCTCCGAGCAGTACTTC. It translates to CASSQVSSEQYF.

This clonotype showed up many times. This sequence joins TRBV20-1 and TRBJ1-5; tentatively, D is TRBD1 (5 bases). Germline CDR1 and CDR2: DFQATT and SNEGSKA (reference sequence). The ends were cut back, 0 bases at V and 7 bases at J, with 16 bases in the middle. The CDR3 length is 15 residues. The CDR3 DNA is TGCAGTGCTAGAGATCGGAGGGGAACCCACCAGCCCCAGCATTTT. Protein: CSARDRRGTHQPQHF.

This chain joins TRBV30 and TRBJ1-1; weak D call: TRBD1 (5 bases). V was trimmed by 3 bases and J by 6 bases, leaving 11 bases between them. The CDR3 has 12 residues. Germline V CDR1 and CDR2: GTSNPN, SVGIG (reference sequence). CDR3 nucleotides: TGTGCCTGGAGCCCAGGGATCTCTGAAGCTTTCTTT. It yields the protein CAWSPGISEAFF.